These 26 T cell receptor beta chains came from one sample sequenced in a study of metastatic and nonmetastatic thyroid tumors. TCRdb called clones again from the PCR reads with MiXCR. The sample carries about 34,000 clones, 35% recorded once. Every patient was untreated before thyroid surgery. Sequencing was done on a sample of tumor tissue. The receptors here all came from a female donor with papillary thyroid cancer or a benign thyroid nodule (not recorded which). Some clones in this sample may be carry-over from other donors' samples.

This clone has only one observation. The chain recombines TRBV4-2 with TRBJ2-3, with D possibly matching TRBD1 (5 bases). In germline, CDR1 is LGHNA, CDR2 YNFKEQ. The CDR3 is made up of 16 amino acids. V was clipped by 0 bases and J by 1 base, with 11 bases between them. The chain's CDR3 is CASSQEWTRGTDTQYF. The CDR3 DNA follows: TGTGCCAGCAGCCAAGAGTGGACCAGGGGCACAGATACGCAGTATTTT.

V is TRBV20-1 and J is TRBJ1-3, with D maybe TRBD1 (5 bases). Deletions cut 5 bases from V and 2 bases from J, with 10 bases between. From germline, CDR1 is DFQATT and CDR2 SNEGSKA (reference sequence). The CDR3 spans 13 residues. Written as DNA, the CDR3 is TGCAGTGCTCCAGGGACGGCTGGAAACACCATATATTTT. It is translated as CSAPGTAGNTIYF.

The chain combines TRBV2 with TRBJ2-6, with 7 bases lining up with TRBD1. V trimming: 7 bases; J trimming: 1 base; junction bases outside the gene matches: 4. The CDR3 length is 15 residues. CDR1 is SNHLY and CDR2 is FYNNEI in the germline V gene. The CDR3 loop reads CASTGTASGANVLTF. The CDR3 DNA reads as TGTGCCAGCACCGGGACAGCTTCTGGGGCCAACGTCCTGACTTTC.

The V gene is TRBV30, the J gene TRBJ2-2, with TRBD2 matching over 14 bases. Trimming took 2 bases from V and 9 from J; bases not matched to a gene: 5. The CDR3 is made up of 15 amino acids. CDR1 and CDR2 from the germline V gene are GTSNPN and SVGIG (reference sequence). CDR3 coding DNA: TGTGCCTGGAGTCGACTAGCGGGGGGGCCGCGGGAGCTGTTTTTT. It specifies CAWSRLAGGPRELFF.

V and J are TRBV7-2 and TRBJ2-7; 8 nucleotides align to TRBD2. This CDR3 spans 13 amino acids. V lost 11 bases and J lost 2; bases outside the gene matches: 8. From germline, CDR1 is SGHTA and CDR2 FQGNSA. This CDR3 is CAANRGGTYEQYF. DNA of the CDR3: TGTGCCGCAAACCGGGGGGGGACCTACGAGCAGTACTTC.

J is TRBJ2-3 and V is TRBV20-1; tentatively, D is TRBD1 (5 bases). V gave up 4 bases and J gave up 2 bases, with 19 bases separating them. CDR1 DFQATT and CDR2 SNEGSKA come from the germline V gene (reference sequence). The length of the CDR3 is 16 residues. CDR3 residues: CSATELDTRNTDTQYF. The DNA for the CDR3 is TGCAGTGCTACCGAATTGGACACTCGTAACACAGATACGCAGTATTTT.

This clone has just a few counts. The V call is TRBV2, the J call TRBJ2-7; D possibly corresponds to TRBD1 (7 bases). Trimming shortened V by 6 bases and J by 5 bases, and 23 bases separated the two germline ends. Germline CDR1 and CDR2: SNHLY and FYNNEI. There are 16 residues in the CDR3. The CDR3 DNA follows: TGTGCCAGCAGCGGGACTCGGGACAGAAGTATGAACGAGCAGTACTTC. This gives the protein CASSGTRDRSMNEQYF. Together with reference TRBV2 and TRBJ2-7, the CDR3 gives the full variable domain: EPEVTQTPSHQVTQMGQEVILRCVPISNHLYFYWYRQILGQKVEFLVSFYNNEISEKSEIFDDQFSVERPDGSNFTLKIRSTKLEDSAMYFCASSGTRDRSMNEQYFGPGTRLTVT.

V and J are TRBV28 and TRBJ1-5; tentatively, D is TRBD1 (6 bases). This CDR3 region has 15 residues. Trimming removed 6 bases from V and 0 bases from J, with 12 bases in between. The germline gives CDR1 MDHEN, CDR2 SYDVKM. CDR3 loop: CASRRQDHSNQPQHF. Written as DNA, the CDR3 is TGTGCCAGCAGACGACAGGACCATAGCAATCAGCCCCAGCATTTT. The whole variable domain, filled in from reference TRBV28 and TRBJ1-5, reads DVKVTQSSRYLVKRTGEKVFLECVQDMDHENMFWYRQDPGLGLRLIYFSYDVKMKEKGDIPEGYSVSREKKERFSLILESASTNQTSMYLCASRRQDHSNQPQHFGDGTRLSIL.

V is TRBV20-1 and J is TRBJ2-3, with 9 bases lining up with TRBD1. With 8 bases clipped from V and 6 bases from J, the junction kept 6 bases outside the gene matches. The CDR3 totals 12 residues. The V gene's germline CDR1 is DFQATT and CDR2 SNEGSKA (reference sequence). The CDR3 nucleotides read TGCAGTAAACGGACAGGGGCCGATACGCAGTATTTT. Its protein is CSKRTGADTQYF.

The gene calls are TRBV28 and TRBJ1-5, with TRBD1 matching over 10 bases. The CDR3 has 14 residues. After removal of 5 bases from V and 6 bases from J, the junction contained 4 bases not matched to a gene. The germline gives CDR1 MDHEN, CDR2 SYDVKM. CDR3 in amino acids: CASSRDRGGQPQHF. The DNA of the CDR3 is TGTGCCAGCAGTAGGGACAGGGGAGGTCAGCCCCAGCATTTT.

This clone is categorized as medium-sized (0.01 to 0.1%). The chain combines TRBV20-1 with TRBJ2-5; 11 nucleotides agree with TRBD2. Germline V CDR1 and CDR2: DFQATT, SNEGSKA (reference sequence). CDR3 length: 16 residues. Germline trimming cut 3 bases from V and 5 bases from J; bases unmatched to any gene: 11. The CDR3 spells CSAREPLAGVTETQYF. The DNA for the CDR3 is TGCAGTGCTAGGGAACCACTAGCGGGAGTTACCGAGACCCAGTACTTC.

This clone came up many times. It may be a read error: a sequence one base away is much more abundant. The rearrangement links TRBV10-2 to TRBJ2-2; D is perhaps TRBD1 or TRBD2 (5 bases each). The CDR3 spans 14 residues. V was cut by 6 bases and J by 6 bases, with 14 bases left in between. Germline assignment: CDR1 WSHSY and CDR2 SAAADI. The CDR3 is CASRPHQGPGELFF. The CDR3 nucleotides are TGCGCCAGCAGGCCGCACCAGGGACCCGGGGAGCTGTTTTTT.

The chain employs TRBV5-1 and TRBJ1-3; D is uncertain. The CDR3 length is 14 residues. Germline-derived CDR1 and CDR2 are SGHRS and YFSETQ. Deletions cut 2 bases from V and 3 bases from J, with 9 bases between. CDR3 nucleotides: TGCGCCAGCAGCTTTAACGTGGGTGGAAACACCATATATTTT. This encodes CASSFNVGGNTIYF.

This rearrangement joins TRBV20-1 to TRBJ1-1; 8 positions agree with TRBD1. V was clipped by 5 bases and J by 0 bases; unmatched bases: 8. The CDR3 extends over 15 amino acids. The germline V gene encodes CDR1 DFQATT and CDR2 SNEGSKA (reference sequence). The CDR3 region has the DNA TGCAGTGCTCGCGGACAGGGATCGATGAACACTGAAGCTTTCTTT. This gives the protein CSARGQGSMNTEAFF.

The chain recombines TRBV20-1 with TRBJ1-1, with TRBD1 matching 8 bases. Germline V gene lookup returns CDR1 DFQATT and CDR2 SNEGSKA (reference sequence). V lost 0 bases to trimming and J lost 4 bases; unmatched junction nucleotides: 13. The CDR3 covers 17 residues. CDR3 loop: CSARDLGQGNWGTEAFF. The CDR3, as DNA: TGCAGTGCTAGAGACCTTGGACAGGGTAATTGGGGCACTGAAGCTTTCTTT.

This chain connects TRBV12-3 or TRBV12-4 to TRBJ1-2; D ambiguous. Deletions cut 4 bases from V and 7 bases from J, with 7 bases between. The CDR3 is 11 amino acids. CDR3 loop: CASSSRAGYTF. The CDR3 DNA is TGTGCCAGCAGTTCCCGGGCTGGCTACACCTTC.

This clone was counted a few times. CDR3 residues: CASSQGQGANGYTF. In DNA form, the CDR3 reads TGCGCCAGCAGCCAGGGACAGGGGGCAAATGGCTACACCTTC. The chain recombines TRBV4-3 with TRBJ1-2, with TRBD1 matching 12 bases. CDR1 is LGHNA, CDR2 YSLEER, per germline. V lost 3 bases to trimming and J lost 6 bases; unmatched junction nucleotides: 2. This CDR3 region has 14 residues.

This clone has just a few counts. J is TRBJ2-1 and V is TRBV6-4, with 9 nucleotides matching TRBD2. Germline V gives CDR1 MRHNA, CDR2 SNTAGT. The V segment lost 4 bases and the J segment 5 bases; nucleotides outside the gene matches: 3. The CDR3 sequence is 14 residues long. The DNA of the CDR3 is TGTGCCAGCAGTGCGACTAGCGGTAACAATGAGCAGTTCTTC. This sequence encodes CASSATSGNNEQFF.

The V gene is TRBV7-9, the J gene TRBJ2-7, with D maybe TRBD2 (6 bases). Trimming cost V 7 bases and J 4 bases, with 17 bases left between them. The germline gives CDR1 SEHNR, CDR2 FQNEAQ (reference sequence). The CDR3 is 14 amino acids. Written as DNA, the CDR3 is TGTGCCAGCACCCCTTCGGCGGGGCTTTACGAGCAGTACTTC. Translating it yields CASTPSAGLYEQYF.

To note about this clone: A junction boundary mismatches the germline segment, possibly from a read error. The chain is built from TRBV4-2 and TRBJ1-4; 11 bases agree with TRBD1. The CDR3 runs to 15 residues. Germline V CDR1 and CDR2: LGHNA, YNFKEQ. In DNA, the CDR3 is TGTGCCAGCAGCCAGGGGACAGGGGGACTTGAAAAACTGCTTTTT. Amino acid sequence: CASSQGTGGLEKLLF.

The genes are TRBV20-1 and TRBJ1-6; TRBD1 matches at 9 bases. In germline, CDR1 is DFQATT, CDR2 SNEGSKA (reference sequence). This CDR3 has 17 residues. Unmatched junction bases numbered 10, after V lost 0 bases and J lost 7 bases. CDR3 coding DNA: TGCAGTGCTAGAGATGACAGGGGGAGGGGTTCGAATTCACCCCTCCACTTT. Its translation: CSARDDRGRGSNSPLHF.

The J gene is TRBJ2-3, the V gene TRBV27; no firm D call. Looked up from germline, CDR1 is MNHEY and CDR2 is SMNVEV (reference sequence). This CDR3 is 11 amino acids long. The V and J ends lost 6 bases and 5 bases respectively, with 6 bases between them. The CDR3 bases are TGTGCCAGCAGCTCAGGAGATACGCAGTATTTT. Translation: CASSSGDTQYF.

The chain links TRBV6-1 to TRBJ2-2; 7 bases are shared with TRBD1. The CDR3 has 14 amino acids. J gave up 5 bases and V 4 bases, and 4 bases lay outside the gene matches. The germline V gene has CDR1 MNHNS and CDR2 SASEGT. The DNA of the CDR3 is TGTGCCAGCAGTGCCGGACAGGAGACCGGGGAGCTGTTTTTT. Amino acid sequence: CASSAGQETGELFF.

A few counts support this clone. This chain links TRBV19 with TRBJ2-7; D remains ambiguous. CDR1 and CDR2 (germline): LNHDA, SQIVND (reference sequence). Trimming left V 8 bases short and J 2 bases short, with 13 bases between. The CDR3 sequence is 13 residues long. The CDR3 DNA reads TGTGCCAGTGCTGCTGACGGAACCTACGAGCAGTACTTC. Translated, it gives CASAADGTYEQYF.

This clone was picked up a small number of times. The genes are TRBV28 and TRBJ2-2, with D perhaps given as TRBD1 or TRBD2 (5 bases each). Germline assignment: CDR1 MDHEN and CDR2 SYDVKM. This CDR3 is 18 amino acids long. V lost 5 bases, J lost 5 bases, and 24 bases lay in between. The CDR3 DNA sequence: TGTGCCAGCAGTCCGAGAATGGGGCCCGGGGCTAGGACCGGGGAGCTGTTTTTT. It is translated as CASSPRMGPGARTGELFF.

The chain uses TRBV6-1 and TRBJ1-1; tentatively, D is TRBD1 (6 bases). Germline V CDR1 and CDR2: MNHNS, SASEGT. Trimming left V 4 bases short and J 3 bases short, with 9 bases between. CDR3 size: 13 residues. CDR3 nucleotide sequence: TGTGCCAGCAGTGGAACAGGGTACACTGAAGCTTTCTTT. Translated: CASSGTGYTEAFF.